Listed below are T cell receptor beta chains from one sample, sequenced in a study of T-cell reconstitution after alpha-beta-depleted transplantation in children. TCRdb re-analysed the PCR reads in MiXCR, keeping a single row per CDR3 protein. The table has approximately 650,000 distinct CDR3 sequences, around 14% seen once. The input for sequencing was PBMCs, taken before TCRalphabeta/CD19-depleted stem cell transplant. The receptors were sampled from a girl aged 2-10 years with congenital amegakaryocytic thrombocytopenia, due to receive a stem cell transplant. Each CDR3 is given with its conserved first and last residue. The D gene is left open where the match is weak. Size values are once, few and many counts, or a class for expanded clones, and some rows have none.

j_gene,abundance,v_gene,d_gene,CDR3aa,CDR3nt
TRBJ2-1,few,TRBV12-3/TRBV12-4,TRBD2,CASSHPPGLAGEEQFF,TGTGCCAGCAGTCACCCCCCGGGACTAGCGGGAGAGGAGCAGTTCTTC
TRBJ1-1,many,TRBV20-1,TRBD1,CSARDEDRARKTEAFF,TGCAGTGCTAGAGATGAGGACAGGGCACGAAAAACTGAAGCTTTCTTT
TRBJ2-5,many,TRBV29-1,TRBD1,CSGRDRVQETQYF,TGCAGCGGCCGGGACAGGGTTCAAGAGACCCAGTACTTC
TRBJ2-2,-,TRBV5-1,TRBD1,CASSADRGLFF,TGCGCCAGCAGCGCCGACAGGGGACTGTTTTTT
TRBJ1-2,-,TRBV5-1,-,CASSDRTRPTNYGYTF,TGCGCCAGCAGCGATCGGACAAGGCCCACTAACTATGGCTACACCTTC
TRBJ2-1,-,TRBV5-1,-,CASSAKLASSYNEQFF,TGCGCCAGCAGCGCCAAACTCGCCAGCTCCTACAATGAGCAGTTCTTC
TRBJ2-1,-,TRBV29-1,-,CSVEDLLVGGPGDEQFF,TGCAGCGTTGAAGATTTGCTAGTAGGGGGGCCTGGGGATGAGCAGTTCTTC
TRBJ1-2,-,TRBV18,-,CASSYSRVRDYGYTF,TGTGCCAGCTCATACTCCAGGGTTCGTGACTATGGCTACACCTTC
TRBJ2-2,many,TRBV7-9,TRBD1,CASSSDRSHNTGELFF,TGTGCCAGCAGCTCGGACAGGTCCCATAACACCGGGGAGCTGTTTTTT
TRBJ1-5,few,TRBV20-1,-,CSARWGGQGNQPQHF,TGCAGTGCTAGGTGGGGTGGGCAGGGAAATCAGCCCCAGCATTTT
TRBJ2-7,many,TRBV29-1,-,CSVIELRSYEQYF,TGCAGCGTCATCGAGTTGCGCTCCTACGAGCAGTACTTC
TRBJ2-7,many,TRBV20-1,-,CSAIAVTALSYEQYF,TGCAGTGCTATCGCCGTGACAGCCTTATCCTACGAGCAGTACTTC
TRBJ2-1,many,TRBV5-1,TRBD2,CASTSGGIALIGNEQFF,TGCGCCAGCACCTCCGGGGGGATCGCACTAATCGGCAATGAGCAGTTCTTC
TRBJ1-5,-,TRBV20-1,TRBD1,CSARDSTGEQPQHF,TGCAGTGCTAGAGATTCGACAGGGGAACAGCCCCAGCATTTT
TRBJ2-1,-,TRBV5-1,TRBD2,CASSFYRTSGVLNEQFF,TGCGCCAGCAGCTTCTACCGGACTAGCGGGGTACTCAATGAGCAGTTCTTC
TRBJ1-6,many,TRBV12-3/TRBV12-4,TRBD1,CASRRDRGSPLHF,TGTGCCAGCAGGCGGGACAGGGGCTCACCCCTCCACTTT
TRBJ2-1,few,TRBV2,-,CASLFLPNEQFF,TGTGCCAGCCTCTTTCTCCCCAATGAGCAGTTCTTC
TRBJ2-7,-,TRBV5-1,-,CASSLRGLEYYYEQYF,TGCGCCAGCAGCCTCAGGGGCCTCGAGTACTACTACGAGCAGTACTTC
TRBJ1-5,few,TRBV20-1,-,CSASSSGGSNQPQHF,TGCAGTGCTAGCTCCAGCGGGGGAAGCAATCAGCCCCAGCATTTT
TRBJ1-6,few,TRBV7-2,-,CASSLHMAGTLTLHF,TGTGCCAGCAGCTTACATATGGCAGGGACCCTCACCCTCCACTTT
TRBJ1-2,many,TRBV5-5,-,CASSFGGAWGYGYTF,TGTGCCAGCAGCTTTGGGGGTGCCTGGGGCTATGGCTACACCTTC
TRBJ2-2,-,TRBV5-1,-,CASSPGGDGWELFF,TGCGCCAGCAGCCCAGGAGGAGACGGGTGGGAGCTGTTTTTT
TRBJ1-6,-,TRBV7-2,-,CASSLTRGNSPLHF,TGTGCCAGCAGCTTAACCCGGGGGAATTCACCCCTCCACTTT
TRBJ2-3,many,TRBV20-1,TRBD2,CSADLAGVWADTQYF,TGCAGTGCGGATCTAGCGGGAGTGTGGGCAGATACGCAGTATTTT
TRBJ1-4,few,TRBV5-1,-,CASREVGPNEKLFF,TGCGCCAGCAGAGAGGTTGGCCCTAATGAAAAACTGTTTTTT
TRBJ2-3,few,TRBV5-6,-,CASSLRGSGTDTQYF,TGTGCCAGCAGCTTGAGGGGGAGCGGCACAGATACGCAGTATTTT
TRBJ2-3,-,TRBV9,-,CASSAGTFTDTQYF,TGTGCCAGCAGCGCCGGGACGTTCACAGATACGCAGTATTTT
TRBJ2-1,many,TRBV5-1,TRBD2,CASSTASGGSYNEQFF,TGCGCCAGCAGCACCGCTAGCGGGGGTTCCTACAATGAGCAGTTCTTC
TRBJ2-3,many,TRBV7-2,TRBD2,CASSIPGLRSTDTQYF,TGTGCCAGCAGCATTCCGGGACTACGCAGCACAGATACGCAGTATTTT
TRBJ2-3,many,TRBV10-3,TRBD2,CAISEGLAATDTQYF,TGTGCCATCAGTGAGGGTCTAGCGGCCACAGATACGCAGTATTTT
TRBJ2-5,few,TRBV12-3/TRBV12-4,-,CASRNDEVPKWDQYF,TGTGCCAGCAGAAACGACGAGGTACCCAAGTGGGACCAGTACTTC
TRBJ2-5,-,TRBV6-1,-,CASRSPEGETQYF,TGTGCCAGCAGATCCCCGGAGGGGGAGACCCAGTACTTC
TRBJ1-5,many,TRBV5-6,-,CASSFGQPNQPQHF,TGTGCCAGCAGCTTCGGACAGCCGAATCAGCCCCAGCATTTT
TRBJ1-1,many,TRBV7-7,-,CASSEYPEAEAFF,TGTGCCAGCAGTGAGTACCCAGAGGCTGAAGCTTTCTTT
TRBJ2-1,-,TRBV29-1,TRBD2,CSGSASGYNEQFF,TGCAGCGGGTCGGCTAGCGGTTACAATGAGCAGTTCTTC
TRBJ2-7,-,TRBV28,-,CASSFPSISYVQYF,TGTGCCAGCAGTTTTCCCAGCATCTCCTACGTGCAGTACTTC
TRBJ1-5,many,TRBV12-5,TRBD1,CASGLIVDREGQPQHF,TGTGCTAGTGGTTTGATAGTCGACAGGGAAGGTCAGCCCCAGCATTTT
TRBJ2-7,-,TRBV27,TRBD1,CVSSTDRGYEQYF,TGTGTCAGCAGTACGGACAGGGGTTACGAGCAGTACTTC
TRBJ1-1,many,TRBV21-1,-,CASKGVGEAFF,TGTGCCAGCAAAGGGGTCGGTGAAGCTTTCTTT